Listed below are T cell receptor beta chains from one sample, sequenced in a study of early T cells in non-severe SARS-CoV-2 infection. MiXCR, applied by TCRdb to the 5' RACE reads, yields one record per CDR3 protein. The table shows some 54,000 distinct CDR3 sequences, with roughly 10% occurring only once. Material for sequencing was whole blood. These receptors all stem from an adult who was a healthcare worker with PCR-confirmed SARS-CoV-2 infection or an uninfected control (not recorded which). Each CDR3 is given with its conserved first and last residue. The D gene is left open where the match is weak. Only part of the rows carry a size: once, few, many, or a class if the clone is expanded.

cdr3_aa: CASFGRAQETQYF; cdr3_nt: TGTGCCAGCTTCGGGAGGGCCCAAGAGACCCAGTACTTC; j_call: TRBJ2-5; clone_size: few; d_call: TRBD2; v_call: TRBV2
cdr3_aa: CASTFGTGISEAFF; cdr3_nt: TGTGCCAGTACTTTCGGGACAGGGATTTCTGAAGCTTTCTTT; j_call: TRBJ1-1; clone_size: many; d_call: TRBD1; v_call: TRBV19
cdr3_aa: CASSTLTRRNGELFF; cdr3_nt: TGTGCCAGCAGCACCCTGACCCGGCGTAACGGGGAGCTGTTTTTT; j_call: TRBJ2-2; clone_size: few; d_call: -; v_call: TRBV7-8
cdr3_aa: CAIRPGQGPSYEQYF; cdr3_nt: TGTGCCATCAGACCGGGACAGGGACCCTCCTACGAGCAGTACTTC; j_call: TRBJ2-7; clone_size: many; d_call: TRBD1; v_call: TRBV10-3
cdr3_aa: CASSLYGEGYTF; cdr3_nt: TGTGCCAGCAGTTTGTACGGGGAAGGCTACACCTTC; j_call: TRBJ1-2; clone_size: few; d_call: -; v_call: TRBV12-3/TRBV12-4
cdr3_aa: CASSVLTDGYEQYF; cdr3_nt: TGTGCCAGCAGCGTATTAACGGACGGCTACGAGCAGTACTTC; j_call: TRBJ2-7; clone_size: -; d_call: -; v_call: TRBV9
cdr3_aa: CASSPGLAGEETQYF; cdr3_nt: TGTGCCAGTAGTCCGGGACTAGCGGGAGAAGAGACCCAGTACTTC; j_call: TRBJ2-5; clone_size: many; d_call: TRBD2; v_call: TRBV19
cdr3_aa: CASSLAGRAAKNIQYF; cdr3_nt: TGTGCCAGCAGCTTAGCCGGGAGGGCAGCCAAAAACATTCAGTACTTC; j_call: TRBJ2-4; clone_size: many; d_call: TRBD2; v_call: TRBV7-6
cdr3_aa: CASSVGTPEAFF; cdr3_nt: TGTGCCAGCAGCGTTGGGACGCCTGAAGCTTTCTTT; j_call: TRBJ1-1; clone_size: -; d_call: -; v_call: TRBV9
cdr3_aa: CATSRPGQGSNTGELFF; cdr3_nt: TGTGCCACCAGCAGGCCCGGACAGGGATCGAACACCGGGGAGCTGTTTTTT; j_call: TRBJ2-2; clone_size: many; d_call: TRBD1; v_call: TRBV15
cdr3_aa: CATSRDRSSGIGFLPKGTDTQYF; cdr3_nt: TGTGCCACCAGCAGAGATCGATCTAGCGGGATCGGTTTCCTGCCCAAAGGGACAGATACGCAGTATTTT; j_call: TRBJ2-3; clone_size: many; d_call: TRBD2; v_call: TRBV15
cdr3_aa: CSARESSTDTQYF; cdr3_nt: TGCAGTGCTAGAGAGTCGAGTACAGATACGCAGTATTTT; j_call: TRBJ2-3; clone_size: -; d_call: -; v_call: TRBV20-1
cdr3_aa: CASSPRTGVETQYF; cdr3_nt: TGTGCCAGCAGTCCACGGACAGGGGTGGAGACCCAGTACTTC; j_call: TRBJ2-5; clone_size: many; d_call: TRBD1; v_call: TRBV12-3/TRBV12-4
cdr3_aa: CASSSHRTRGVEAFF; cdr3_nt: TGTGCCAGCAGTAGCCACAGGACCCGCGGGGTTGAAGCTTTCTTT; j_call: TRBJ1-1; clone_size: many; d_call: -; v_call: TRBV6-2/TRBV6-3
cdr3_aa: CASSQDQFNEQFF; cdr3_nt: TGTGCCAGCAGCCAAGACCAGTTCAATGAGCAGTTCTTC; j_call: TRBJ2-1; clone_size: many; d_call: -; v_call: TRBV4-2
cdr3_aa: CASSLGRGNYGYTF; cdr3_nt: TGTGCCAGCAGCTTAGGCCGGGGCAACTATGGCTACACCTTC; j_call: TRBJ1-2; clone_size: -; d_call: -; v_call: TRBV7-2
cdr3_aa: CASSTGTRWSNVLTF; cdr3_nt: TGTGCCAGCAGTACCGGGACTAGATGGTCCAACGTCCTGACTTTC; j_call: TRBJ2-6; clone_size: few; d_call: TRBD2; v_call: TRBV6-2/TRBV6-3
cdr3_aa: CASSLDRVETQYF; cdr3_nt: TGTGCTAGCAGCCTGGACAGGGTGGAGACCCAGTACTTC; j_call: TRBJ2-5; clone_size: many; d_call: TRBD1; v_call: TRBV7-7
cdr3_aa: CASSLYGTANQPQHF; cdr3_nt: TGTGCCAGCAGTTTATATGGGACAGCAAATCAGCCCCAGCATTTT; j_call: TRBJ1-5; clone_size: many; d_call: TRBD1; v_call: TRBV27
cdr3_aa: CASSRRDLRTVSEQYF; cdr3_nt: TGTGCCAGCAGCCGACGGGACTTGAGGACCGTGTCGGAGCAGTACTTC; j_call: TRBJ2-7; clone_size: few; d_call: -; v_call: TRBV27
cdr3_aa: CAISGDESPLHF; cdr3_nt: TGTGCCATCAGTGGGGATGAATCACCCCTCCACTTT; j_call: TRBJ1-6; clone_size: few; d_call: -; v_call: TRBV10-3
cdr3_aa: CASRLAIAGIQYF; cdr3_nt: TGCGCCAGCCGATTGGCCATTGCCGGCATTCAGTACTTC; j_call: TRBJ2-4; clone_size: many; d_call: -; v_call: TRBV23-1
cdr3_aa: CASRATLGLDTQYF; cdr3_nt: TGCGCCAGCAGGGCCACTCTAGGCTTGGATACGCAGTATTTT; j_call: TRBJ2-3; clone_size: many; d_call: -; v_call: TRBV10-2
cdr3_aa: CASSIKGYTEQFF; cdr3_nt: TGTGCCAGCAGTATTAAAGGTTATACTGAGCAGTTCTTC; j_call: TRBJ2-1; clone_size: many; d_call: -; v_call: TRBV19
cdr3_aa: CASSLFSSGGYNEQFF; cdr3_nt: TGCGCCAGCAGCTTGTTTTCCAGCGGGGGATACAATGAGCAGTTCTTC; j_call: TRBJ2-1; clone_size: many; d_call: TRBD2; v_call: TRBV5-1
cdr3_aa: CASSLVPPGQGNTGELFF; cdr3_nt: TGCGCCAGCAGCTTGGTCCCGCCCGGACAGGGCAACACCGGGGAGCTGTTTTTT; j_call: TRBJ2-2; clone_size: -; d_call: TRBD1; v_call: TRBV5-1